This T cell receptor beta chain stems from a study of regulatory T cells in long-lasting Graves disease. Study-wide findings and caveats: The number of shared public clonotypes was higher in persistent patients (around 2,700) than new patients (over 900).

The time point here: persistent/refractory GD, antithyroid drugs over 5 years with positive TRAb. The authors made the TCR library using RNA they extracted from PBMCs. According to the study, TCR beta libraries were built with iRepertoire HTBI primers and CDR3-region Arm-PCR. MiXCR was run by TCRdb on the multiplex PCR reads, yielding one entry per CDR3 protein. Among roughly 700,000 distinct CDR3 sequences, 25% to 30% were seen once, and the ten largest hold 40% to 50%. V was shortened by 4 bases and J by 4 bases, with 10 bases between the two germline ends. The CDR3 has 13 residues. Germline V gene lookup returns CDR1 MGHRA and CDR2 YSYEKL. Only a few counts were recorded for this clonotype. Its antigen is unknown.

The chain recombines TRBV4-1 with TRBJ1-2; D remains unclear. Here the sequenced sample was peripheral blood mononuclear cells (PBMCs), taken when the disease was refractory, from a patient treated with antithyroid drugs. The receptor comes from a female donor with Graves disease. For the CDR3, the DNA is TGCGCCAGCAGCCCTCGGACCACCTATGGCTACACCTTC. This sequence encodes CASSPRTTYGYTF.